This passage covers 28 T cell receptor beta chains from one sample sequenced in a study of T cells expressing NK-cell markers. Reanalyzing the 5' RACE reads, TCRdb keeps one entry per CDR3 protein, without DNA. The sample has about 110,000 distinct CDR3 sequences, and its top ten clones hold less than 20%. The sample consisted of blood T cells: a sorted CD56 or NKG2C T cell subset, CD4+ or CD8+ T cells, or bulk PBMC T cells (not recorded which). These receptors came from a woman aged 18 to 69 in good health.

This sequence joins TRBV7-3 and TRBJ2-3; no DNA is available, so the TRBD1 call from TCRdb remains unchecked. The CDR3 loop spans 15 amino acids. Germline-derived CDR1 and CDR2 are SGHTA and FQGTGA. CDR3 sequence reads: CASSSTGFSTDTQYF.

V usage is TRBV6-6 and J usage is TRBJ2-3. Germline V gene lookup returns CDR1 MNHNY and CDR2 SVGAGI (reference sequence). The CDR3 spans 13 residues. CDR3 sequence reads: CASSSWSTDTQYF.

V usage is TRBV25-1 and J usage is TRBJ2-6; with no DNA, the TCRdb D assignment of TRBD2 cannot be verified. There are 16 residues in the CDR3. Germline CDR1 MGHDK, CDR2 SYGVNS. CDR3 protein: CASSLAGATGANVLTF.

The chain links TRBV29-1 to TRBJ2-1; no DNA is available, so the TRBD1 call from TCRdb remains unchecked. This CDR3 is built from 14 residues. CDR1 SQVTM and CDR2 ANQGSEA come from the germline V gene. The CDR3 here is CSVRGQGPWNEQFF.

The genes are TRBV14 and TRBJ2-5. CDR1 SGHDN and CDR2 FVKESK come from the germline V gene. The CDR3 consists of 14 residues. The chain's CDR3 is CASSQGDEEETQYF.

The chain carries TRBV28 and TRBJ2-6; TCRdb gives TRBD1 as the D gene, but with no DNA this cannot be confirmed. The length of the CDR3 is 17 residues. Germline V gene sequence: CDR1 MDHEN, CDR2 SYDVKM. The CDR3 loop is CASSFPGFRNGANVLTF.

The chain combines TRBV12-3 or TRBV12-4 with TRBJ2-5; TCRdb's D call of TRBD1 is untestable without DNA. This CDR3 contains 15 residues. The CDR3 sequence: CASSARDRGQETQYF.

The rearrangement links TRBV20-1 to TRBJ2-2. Germline CDR1 reads DFQATT; CDR2 reads SNEGSKA (reference sequence). The CDR3 is made up of 17 amino acids. CDR3 amino acids: CSARDHDKSVNTGELFF.

The chain has TRBV6-1 and TRBJ1-6; the TCRdb call, TRBD1, lacks DNA for checking. The CDR3 has 14 residues. The germline V gene encodes CDR1 MNHNS and CDR2 SASEGT. The CDR3 is CASSWTGINSPLHF.

The V and J genes are TRBV29-1 and TRBJ2-7. The CDR3 runs 13 residues. The germline CDR1 and CDR2 sequences are SQVTM and ANQGSEA. This chain's CDR3 is CSVAGQGSYEQYF.

CDR3 amino acids: CASSLGSPETQYF. This chain joins TRBV7-6 and TRBJ2-5; there is no DNA to check the TCRdb D call of TRBD2. There are 13 residues in the CDR3. Germline V gives CDR1 SGHVS, CDR2 FNYEAQ.

The chain couples TRBV6-1 to TRBJ1-5; checking the TCRdb D call of TRBD1 is not possible without DNA. The CDR3 contains 16 residues. Germline CDR1 is MNHNS and CDR2 is SASEGT. The CDR3 reads CASSGVRGWGNQPQHF.

The genes are TRBV29-1 and TRBJ2-1; TCRdb's assignment of TRBD1 cannot be checked, as there is no DNA. Looked up from germline, CDR1 is SQVTM and CDR2 is ANQGSEA. The CDR3 runs 13 residues. The CDR3: CSVAGTVYNEQFF.

The gene calls are TRBV2 and TRBJ2-5; as DNA is missing, the TRBD1 call by TCRdb cannot be tested. The CDR3 covers 15 residues. Germline V gene lookup returns CDR1 SNHLY and CDR2 FYNNEI. This chain's CDR3 is CASSDLDRGGETQYF.

The gene calls are TRBV14 and TRBJ2-1; the D gene TCRdb calls, TRBD2, cannot be checked with no DNA. The germline V gene encodes CDR1 SGHDN and CDR2 FVKESK. The CDR3 contains 18 residues. The CDR3 protein is CASSQALSGTTLINEQFF.

The chain employs TRBV9 and TRBJ2-2; no DNA is available, so the TRBD1 call from TCRdb remains unchecked. The V gene's germline CDR1 is SGDLS and CDR2 YYNGEE. This CDR3 spans 16 amino acids. This CDR3 is CASSVGPGGNTGELFF.

The chain couples TRBV9 to TRBJ2-7; the D call of TRBD2 rests on TCRdb alone, since no DNA is present to check it. Looked up from germline, CDR1 is SGDLS and CDR2 is YYNGEE. This CDR3 contains 13 residues. The CDR3 sequence: CASSYSGTYEQYF.

The V call is TRBV28, the J call TRBJ2-3; TCRdb gives TRBD1 as the D gene, but with no DNA this cannot be confirmed. CDR1 and CDR2 from the germline V gene are MDHEN and SYDVKM. The length of the CDR3 is 15 residues. The CDR3 here is CASSPYRGRTDTQYF.

V is TRBV3-1 and J is TRBJ2-5; the D call from TCRdb, TRBD1, cannot be confirmed without DNA. This CDR3 has 17 residues. Germline CDR1 LGHDT, CDR2 YNNKEL (reference sequence). CDR3 region: CASSQLLSRELEETQYF.

The J gene is TRBJ2-1, the V gene TRBV27; checking the TCRdb D call of TRBD1 is not possible without DNA. This CDR3 comprises 16 residues. CDR1 and CDR2 from the germline V gene are MNHEY and SMNVEV (reference sequence). This chain's CDR3 is CASSQPSRGSYNEQFF.

The V and J genes are TRBV7-6 and TRBJ2-7; TCRdb proposes TRBD1, but this gene call is untestable without DNA. This CDR3 region has 16 residues. Looked up from germline, CDR1 is SGHVS and CDR2 is FNYEAQ. CDR3 in amino acids: CASSFRQGASSYEQYF.

The chain has TRBV7-9 and TRBJ1-5. CDR3 size: 13 residues. Germline CDR1 and CDR2: SEHNR and FQNEAQ (reference sequence). CDR3 amino acids: CASGSNSNQPQHF.

The V and J genes are TRBV20-1 and TRBJ2-1. CDR1 is DFQATT and CDR2 is SNEGSKA in the germline V gene (reference sequence). The CDR3 runs 16 residues. CDR3 region: CSARATFEPDDNEQFF.

The CDR3 spells CASSYSIGEREKLFF. J is TRBJ1-4 and V is TRBV6-2 or TRBV6-3; without DNA, the TCRdb call of TRBD1 cannot be checked. CDR1 and CDR2 (germline): MNHEY, SVGEGT. This CDR3 contains 15 residues.

The chain carries TRBV12-3 or TRBV12-4 and TRBJ2-1; without DNA, the TCRdb call of TRBD2 cannot be checked. This CDR3 has 20 residues. CDR3 loop: CASSSGLLAPPRGSYNEQFF.

The chain links TRBV25-1 to TRBJ2-7. The length of the CDR3 is 11 residues. From germline, CDR1 is MGHDK and CDR2 SYGVNS. CDR3: CASSWTYEQYF.

The chain is built from TRBV25-1 and TRBJ1-6; with no DNA, the TCRdb D assignment of TRBD1 cannot be verified. The CDR3 sequence is 15 residues long. Germline V gene sequence: CDR1 MGHDK, CDR2 SYGVNS. CDR3 loop: CASSETGQDNSPLHF.

V and J are TRBV20-1 and TRBJ2-7. Germline V gene lookup returns CDR1 DFQATT and CDR2 SNEGSKA (reference sequence). The length of the CDR3 is 13 residues. The CDR3: CSARDLDSYEQYF.